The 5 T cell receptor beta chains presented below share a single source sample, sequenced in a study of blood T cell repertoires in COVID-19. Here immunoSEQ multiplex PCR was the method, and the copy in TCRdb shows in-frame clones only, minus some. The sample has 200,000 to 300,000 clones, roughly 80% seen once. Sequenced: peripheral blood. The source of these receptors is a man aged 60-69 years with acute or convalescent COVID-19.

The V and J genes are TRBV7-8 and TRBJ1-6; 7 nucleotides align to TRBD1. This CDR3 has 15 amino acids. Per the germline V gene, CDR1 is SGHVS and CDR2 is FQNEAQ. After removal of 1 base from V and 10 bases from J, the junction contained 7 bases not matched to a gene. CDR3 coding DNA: TGTGCCAGCAGCTTAGAAACAGGGGCAGGGTCACCCCTCCACTTT. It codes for CASSLETGAGSPLHF. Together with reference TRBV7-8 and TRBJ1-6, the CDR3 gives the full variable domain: GAGVSQSPRYKVAKRGQDVALRCDPISGHVSLFWYQQALGQGPEFLTYFQNEAQLDKSGLPSDRFFAERPEGSVSTLKIQRTQQEDSAVYLCASSLETGAGSPLHFGNGTRLTVT.

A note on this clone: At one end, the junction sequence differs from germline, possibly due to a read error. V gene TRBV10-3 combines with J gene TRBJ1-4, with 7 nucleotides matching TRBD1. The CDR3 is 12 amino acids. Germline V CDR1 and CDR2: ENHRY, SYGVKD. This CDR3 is CAVRTGTEKLFF. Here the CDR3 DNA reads TGTGCCGTCAGGACAGGCACAGAAAAACTGTTTTTT.

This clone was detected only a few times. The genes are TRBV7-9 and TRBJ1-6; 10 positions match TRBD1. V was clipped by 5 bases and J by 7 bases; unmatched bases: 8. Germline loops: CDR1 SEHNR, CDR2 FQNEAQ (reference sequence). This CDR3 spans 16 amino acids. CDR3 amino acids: CASSLRQGARNSPLHF. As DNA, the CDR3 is TGTGCCAGCAGCCTAAGACAGGGGGCTAGGAATTCACCCCTCCACTTT.

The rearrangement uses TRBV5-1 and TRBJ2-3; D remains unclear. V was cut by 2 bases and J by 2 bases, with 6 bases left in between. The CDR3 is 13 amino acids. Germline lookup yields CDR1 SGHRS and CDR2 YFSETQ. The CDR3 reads CASSFGSTDTQYF. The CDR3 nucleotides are TGCGCCAGCAGCTTTGGCTCCACAGATACGCAGTATTTT.

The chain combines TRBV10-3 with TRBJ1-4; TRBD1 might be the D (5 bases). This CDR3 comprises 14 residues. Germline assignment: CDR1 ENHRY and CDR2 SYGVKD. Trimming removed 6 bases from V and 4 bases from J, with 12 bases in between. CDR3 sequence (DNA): TGTGCCATCAGGGCCGACAGCAATAATGAAAAACTGTTTTTT. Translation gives CAIRADSNNEKLFF.